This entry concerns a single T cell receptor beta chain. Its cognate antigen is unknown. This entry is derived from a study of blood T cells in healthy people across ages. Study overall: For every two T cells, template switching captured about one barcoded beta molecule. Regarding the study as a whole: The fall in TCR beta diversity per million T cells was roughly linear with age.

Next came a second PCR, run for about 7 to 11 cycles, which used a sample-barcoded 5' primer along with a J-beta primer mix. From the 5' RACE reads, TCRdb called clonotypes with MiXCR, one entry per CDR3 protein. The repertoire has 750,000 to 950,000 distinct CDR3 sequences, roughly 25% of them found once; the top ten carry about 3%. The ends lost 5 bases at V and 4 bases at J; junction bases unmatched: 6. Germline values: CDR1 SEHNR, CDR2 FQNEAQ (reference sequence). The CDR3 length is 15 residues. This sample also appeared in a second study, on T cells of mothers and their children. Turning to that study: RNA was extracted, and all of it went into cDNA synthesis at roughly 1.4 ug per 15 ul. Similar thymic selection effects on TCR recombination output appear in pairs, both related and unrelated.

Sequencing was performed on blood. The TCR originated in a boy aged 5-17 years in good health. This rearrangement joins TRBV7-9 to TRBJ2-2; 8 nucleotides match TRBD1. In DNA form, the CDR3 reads TGTGCCAGCAGCCACTACGGGACAGGCACCGGGGAGCTGTTTTTT. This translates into CASSHYGTGTGELFF. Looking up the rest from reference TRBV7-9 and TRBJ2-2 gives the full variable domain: DTGVSQNPRHKITKRGQNVTFRCDPISEHNRLYWYRQTLGQGPEFLTYFQNEAQLEKSRLLSDRFSAERPKGSFSTLEIQRTEQGDSAMYLCASSHYGTGTGELFFGEGSRLTVL.